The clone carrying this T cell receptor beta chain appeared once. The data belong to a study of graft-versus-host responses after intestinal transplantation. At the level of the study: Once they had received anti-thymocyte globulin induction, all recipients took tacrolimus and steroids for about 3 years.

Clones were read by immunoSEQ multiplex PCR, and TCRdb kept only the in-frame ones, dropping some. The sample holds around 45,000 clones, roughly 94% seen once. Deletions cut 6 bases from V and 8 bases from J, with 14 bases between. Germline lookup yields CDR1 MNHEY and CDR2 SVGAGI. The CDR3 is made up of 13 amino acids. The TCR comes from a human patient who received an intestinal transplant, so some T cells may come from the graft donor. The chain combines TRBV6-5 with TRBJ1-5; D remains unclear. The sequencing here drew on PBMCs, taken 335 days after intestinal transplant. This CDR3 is CASSHHQSEPQHF. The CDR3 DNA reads TGTGCCAGCAGCCACCATCAGTCTGAGCCCCAGCATTTT.